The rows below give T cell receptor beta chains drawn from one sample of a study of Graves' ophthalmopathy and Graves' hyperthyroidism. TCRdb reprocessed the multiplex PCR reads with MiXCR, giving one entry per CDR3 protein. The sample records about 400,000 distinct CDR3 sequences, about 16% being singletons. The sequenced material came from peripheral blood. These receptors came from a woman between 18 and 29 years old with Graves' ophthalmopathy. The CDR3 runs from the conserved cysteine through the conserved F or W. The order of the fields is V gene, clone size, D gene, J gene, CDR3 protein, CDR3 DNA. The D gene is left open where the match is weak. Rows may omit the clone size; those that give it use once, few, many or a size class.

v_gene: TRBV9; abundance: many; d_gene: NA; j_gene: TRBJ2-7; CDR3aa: CASSAGTDSYEQYF; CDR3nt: TGTGCCAGCAGCGCTGGGACCGACTCCTACGAGCAGTACTTC
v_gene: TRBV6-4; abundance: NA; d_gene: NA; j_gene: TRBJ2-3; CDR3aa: CASGDPHREFKTDTQYF; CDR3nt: TGTGCCAGCGGCGACCCTCACAGGGAATTTAAAACAGATACGCAGTATTTT
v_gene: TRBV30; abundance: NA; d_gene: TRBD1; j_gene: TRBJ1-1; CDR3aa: CASYRDRNTEAFF; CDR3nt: TGTGCCTCCTACCGGGACAGGAACACTGAAGCTTTCTTT
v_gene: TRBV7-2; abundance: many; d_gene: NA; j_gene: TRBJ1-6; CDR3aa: CASSLGRLSYNSPLHF; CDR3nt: TGTGCCAGCAGCTTAGGACGGCTCTCCTATAATTCACCCCTCCACTTT
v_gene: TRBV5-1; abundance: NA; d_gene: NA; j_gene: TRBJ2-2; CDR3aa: CASSNEGYGELFF; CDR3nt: TGCGCCAGCAGCAACGAGGGCTACGGGGAGCTGTTTTTT
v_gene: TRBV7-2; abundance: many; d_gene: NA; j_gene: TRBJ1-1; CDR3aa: CASSLLRGGSTEAFF; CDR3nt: TGTGCCAGCAGCTTATTACGGGGCGGAAGTACTGAAGCTTTCTTT
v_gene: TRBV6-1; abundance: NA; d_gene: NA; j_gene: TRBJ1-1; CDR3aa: CASSPPLLTEAFF; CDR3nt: TGTGCCAGCAGTCCACCATTGTTAACTGAAGCTTTCTTT
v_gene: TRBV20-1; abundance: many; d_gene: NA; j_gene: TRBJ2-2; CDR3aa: CSASKGAGELFF; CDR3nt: TGCAGTGCTAGTAAGGGGGCCGGGGAGCTGTTTTTT
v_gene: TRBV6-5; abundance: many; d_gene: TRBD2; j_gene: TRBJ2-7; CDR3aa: CASKFGLAGTPPYEQYF; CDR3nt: TGTGCCAGCAAGTTCGGACTAGCGGGAACCCCCCCCTACGAGCAGTACTTC
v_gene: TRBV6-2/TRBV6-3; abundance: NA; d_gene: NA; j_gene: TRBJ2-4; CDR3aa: CASSYVASGIQYF; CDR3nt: TGTGCCAGCAGTTATGTGGCCTCGGGCATTCAGTACTTC
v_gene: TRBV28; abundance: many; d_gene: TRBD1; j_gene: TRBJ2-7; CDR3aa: CATGDRLYEQYF; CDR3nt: TGTGCCACCGGGGACAGGCTCTACGAGCAGTACTTC
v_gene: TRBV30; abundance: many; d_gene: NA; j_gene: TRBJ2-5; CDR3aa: CAWRGYRELKETQYF; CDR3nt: TGTGCCTGGAGGGGATACCGGGAGTTAAAAGAGACCCAGTACTTC
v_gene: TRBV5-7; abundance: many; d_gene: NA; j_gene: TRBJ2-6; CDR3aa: CASSLEGTVTSGANVLTF; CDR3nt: TGTGCCAGCAGCTTGGAGGGGACCGTAACCTCTGGGGCCAACGTCCTGACTTTC
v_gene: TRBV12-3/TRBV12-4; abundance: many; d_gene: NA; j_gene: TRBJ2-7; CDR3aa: CASSPGSLAQYF; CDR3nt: TGTGCCAGCAGTCCCGGGTCCCTTGCGCAGTACTTC
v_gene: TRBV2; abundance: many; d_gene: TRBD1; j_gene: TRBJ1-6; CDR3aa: CASSSGGDRGGSPLHF; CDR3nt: TGTGCCAGCAGCTCGGGGGGGGACAGGGGAGGTTCACCCCTCCACTTT
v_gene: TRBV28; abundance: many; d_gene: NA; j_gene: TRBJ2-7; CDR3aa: CATSTGSYEQYF; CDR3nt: TGTGCCACGTCCACAGGGTCCTACGAGCAGTACTTC
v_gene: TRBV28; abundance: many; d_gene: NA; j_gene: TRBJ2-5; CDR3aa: CASSFIRDTQETQYF; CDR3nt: TGTGCCAGCAGTTTTATTCGGGACACCCAAGAGACCCAGTACTTC
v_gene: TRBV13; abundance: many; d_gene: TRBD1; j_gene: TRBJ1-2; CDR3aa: CASSLGTVGDYGYTF; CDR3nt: TGTGCCAGCAGCCTGGGGACAGTCGGCGACTATGGCTACACCTTC
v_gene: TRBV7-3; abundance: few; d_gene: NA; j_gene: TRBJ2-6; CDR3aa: CASSRGRSGANVLTF; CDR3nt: TGTGCCAGCAGTCGGGGGAGGAGTGGGGCCAACGTCCTGACTTTC
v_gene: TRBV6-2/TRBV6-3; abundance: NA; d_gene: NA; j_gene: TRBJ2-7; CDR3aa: CASRVDISYEQYF; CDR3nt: TGTGCCAGCAGAGTCGACATCTCCTACGAGCAGTACTTC
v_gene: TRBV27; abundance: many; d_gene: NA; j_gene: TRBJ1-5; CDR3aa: CASSPPQGRQPQHF; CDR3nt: TGTGCCAGCAGTCCACCGCAGGGTCGACAGCCCCAGCATTTT
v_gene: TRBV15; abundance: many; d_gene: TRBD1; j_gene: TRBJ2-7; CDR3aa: CATSTRDSEQYF; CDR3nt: TGTGCCACCAGCACCCGGGACAGCGAGCAGTACTTC
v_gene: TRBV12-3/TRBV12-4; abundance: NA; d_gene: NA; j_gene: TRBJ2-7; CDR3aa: CASSPTSSYEQYF; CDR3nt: TGTGCCAGCAGCCCTACTAGTTCCTACGAGCAGTACTTC
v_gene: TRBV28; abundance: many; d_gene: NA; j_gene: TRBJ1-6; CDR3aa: CASSLGGWDGDNSPLHF; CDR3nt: TGTGCCAGCAGTTTAGGAGGTTGGGACGGAGATAATTCACCCCTCCACTTT
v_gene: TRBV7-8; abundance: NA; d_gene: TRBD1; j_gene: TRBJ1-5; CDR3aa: CASSLGQGAHQPQHF; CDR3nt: TGTGCCAGCAGCTTGGGGCAGGGGGCTCATCAGCCCCAGCATTTT
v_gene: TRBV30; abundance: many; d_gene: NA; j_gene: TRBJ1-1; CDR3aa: CAWGAGEDTEAFF; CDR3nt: TGTGCCTGGGGCGCAGGGGAAGACACTGAAGCTTTCTTT
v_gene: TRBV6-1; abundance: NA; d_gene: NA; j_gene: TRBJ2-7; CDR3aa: CASRADYTYEQYF; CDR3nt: TGTGCCAGCAGGGCGGACTACACCTACGAGCAGTACTTC
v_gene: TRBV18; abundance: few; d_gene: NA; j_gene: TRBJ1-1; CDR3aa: CASSQTGEIFTEAFF; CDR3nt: TGTGCCAGCTCACAAACGGGGGAGATTTTCACTGAAGCTTTCTTT
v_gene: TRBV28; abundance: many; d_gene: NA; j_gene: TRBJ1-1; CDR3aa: CASSSPAGPFEAFF; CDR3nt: TGTGCCAGCAGTTCCCCGGCGGGTCCCTTTGAAGCTTTCTTT
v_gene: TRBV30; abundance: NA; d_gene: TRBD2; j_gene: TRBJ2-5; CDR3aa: CAWSAGGGSETQYF; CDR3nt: TGTGCCTGGAGTGCAGGCGGGGGGTCGGAGACCCAGTACTTC
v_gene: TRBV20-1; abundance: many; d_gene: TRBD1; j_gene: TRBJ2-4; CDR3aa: CSALRTGERAKNIQYF; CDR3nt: TGCAGTGCTTTGCGGACAGGGGAGAGGGCCAAAAACATTCAGTACTTC
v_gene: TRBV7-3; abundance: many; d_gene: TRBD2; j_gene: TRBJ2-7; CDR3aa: CASSLTSGPSYEQYF; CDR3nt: TGTGCCAGCAGTCTGACTAGCGGGCCGTCCTACGAGCAGTACTTC
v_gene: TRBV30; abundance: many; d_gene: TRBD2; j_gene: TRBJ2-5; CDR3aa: CAWGPMGGKETQYF; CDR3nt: TGTGCCTGGGGGCCGATGGGGGGGAAAGAGACCCAGTACTTC
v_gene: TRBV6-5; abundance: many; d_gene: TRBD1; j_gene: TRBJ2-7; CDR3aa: CASRNRGTYEQYF; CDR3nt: TGTGCCAGCAGAAACAGGGGAACCTACGAGCAGTACTTC
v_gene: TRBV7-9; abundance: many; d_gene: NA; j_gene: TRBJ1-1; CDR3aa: CASRVLFEAFF; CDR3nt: TGTGCCAGCAGGGTGTTGTTTGAAGCTTTCTTT
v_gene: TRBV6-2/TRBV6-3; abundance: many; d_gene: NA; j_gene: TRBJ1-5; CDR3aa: CASSYRSNQPQHF; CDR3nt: TGTGCCAGCAGTTATCGGAGCAATCAGCCCCAGCATTTT
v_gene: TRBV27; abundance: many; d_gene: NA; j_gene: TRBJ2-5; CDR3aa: CASSPRRGGETQYF; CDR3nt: TGTGCCAGCAGTCCGAGACGGGGCGGAGAGACCCAGTACTTC
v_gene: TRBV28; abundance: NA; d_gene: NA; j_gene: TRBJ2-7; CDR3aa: CATSGLVYEQYF; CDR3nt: TGTGCCACCTCGGGACTCGTCTACGAGCAGTACTTC